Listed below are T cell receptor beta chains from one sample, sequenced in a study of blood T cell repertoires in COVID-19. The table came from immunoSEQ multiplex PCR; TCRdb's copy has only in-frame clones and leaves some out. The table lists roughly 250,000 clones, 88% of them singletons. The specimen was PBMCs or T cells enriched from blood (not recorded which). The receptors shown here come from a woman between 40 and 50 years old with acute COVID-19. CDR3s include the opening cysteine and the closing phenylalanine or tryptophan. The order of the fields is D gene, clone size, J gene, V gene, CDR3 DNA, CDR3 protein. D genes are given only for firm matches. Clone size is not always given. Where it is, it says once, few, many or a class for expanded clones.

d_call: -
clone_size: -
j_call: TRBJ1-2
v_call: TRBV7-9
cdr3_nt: TGTGCCAGCAGCCTTACAGGGTTCTATGGCTACACCTTC
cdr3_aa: CASSLTGFYGYTF

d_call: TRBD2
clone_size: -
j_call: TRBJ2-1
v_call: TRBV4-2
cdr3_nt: TGTGCCAGCAGCTCGTATCTAGCGGAGGGGAATGAGCAGTTCTTC
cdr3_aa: CASSSYLAEGNEQFF

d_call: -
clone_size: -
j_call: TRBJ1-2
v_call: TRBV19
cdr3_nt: TGTGCCAGTAGTGGACAAAACTATGGCTACACCTTC
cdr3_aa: CASSGQNYGYTF

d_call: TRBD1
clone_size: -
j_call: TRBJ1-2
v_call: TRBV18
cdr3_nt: TGTGCCAGCTCACCACCGTCCTTGACAGGGGCTGATGGCTACACCTTC
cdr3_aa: CASSPPSLTGADGYTF

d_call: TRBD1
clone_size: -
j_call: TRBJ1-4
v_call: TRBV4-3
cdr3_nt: TGCGCCAGCAGGGGACAGCCGGGACCCAAGGGCGGGGAAAAACTGTTTTTT
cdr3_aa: CASRGQPGPKGGEKLFF

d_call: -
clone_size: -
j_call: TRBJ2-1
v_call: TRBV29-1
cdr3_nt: TGCAGCGTTGACCCGTCCTACAATGAGCAGTTCTTC
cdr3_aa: CSVDPSYNEQFF

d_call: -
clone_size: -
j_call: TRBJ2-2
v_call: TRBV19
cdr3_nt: TGTGCCAGTAGTCCCCTTCGGGGAGGATTTGAAGACACCGGGGAGCTGTTTTTT
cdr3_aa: CASSPLRGGFEDTGELFF

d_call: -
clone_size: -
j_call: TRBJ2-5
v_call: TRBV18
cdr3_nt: TGTGCCAGCTCACCCGGACTGAACCAAGAGACCCAGTACTTC
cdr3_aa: CASSPGLNQETQYF

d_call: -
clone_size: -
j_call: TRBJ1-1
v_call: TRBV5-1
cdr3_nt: TGCGCCAGCAGCTTCCGGACCGGGGACACTGAAGCTTTCTTT
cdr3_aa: CASSFRTGDTEAFF

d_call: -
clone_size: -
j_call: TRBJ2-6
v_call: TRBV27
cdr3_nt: TGTGCCAGCAGTTTCCACAGCTCTGGGGCCAACGTCCTGACTTTC
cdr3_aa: CASSFHSSGANVLTF

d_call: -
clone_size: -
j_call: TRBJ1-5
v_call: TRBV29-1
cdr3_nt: TGCAGCGTCGGAGATAGCAATCAGCCCCAGCATTTT
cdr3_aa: CSVGDSNQPQHF

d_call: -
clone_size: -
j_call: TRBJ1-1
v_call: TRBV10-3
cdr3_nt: TGTGCCATCAGTGAAGAAGGAGGGTTCACTGAAGCTTTCTTT
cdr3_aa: CAISEEGGFTEAFF

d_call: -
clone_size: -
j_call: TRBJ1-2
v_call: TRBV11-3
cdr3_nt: TGTGCCAGCAGCTTATCCACAGAGATCTATGGCTACACCTTC
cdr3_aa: CASSLSTEIYGYTF

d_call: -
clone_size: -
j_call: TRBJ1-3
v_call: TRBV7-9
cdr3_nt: TGTGCCAGCAGCTCCCGACTTGGAAACACCATATATTTT
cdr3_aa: CASSSRLGNTIYF

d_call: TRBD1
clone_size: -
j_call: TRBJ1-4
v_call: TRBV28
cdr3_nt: TGTGCCAGCAGTTCCCAGGGGGCGGGGGAAAAACTGTTTTTT
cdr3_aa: CASSSQGAGEKLFF

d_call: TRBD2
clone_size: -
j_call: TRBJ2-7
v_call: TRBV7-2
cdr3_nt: TGTGCCAGCAGCTTTAGACTAGCGGGAGTAATCGAGCAGTACTTC
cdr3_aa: CASSFRLAGVIEQYF

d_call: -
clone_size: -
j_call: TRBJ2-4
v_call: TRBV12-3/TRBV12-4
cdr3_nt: TGTGCCAGCACCAAAGGGGGGGGTGCGATTCAGTACTTC
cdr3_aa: CASTKGGGAIQYF

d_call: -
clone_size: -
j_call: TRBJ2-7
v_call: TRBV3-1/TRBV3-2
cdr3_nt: TGTGCCAGCAGCCAAGCCCCGACATCTCTCGAGCAGTACTTC
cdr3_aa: CASSQAPTSLEQYF

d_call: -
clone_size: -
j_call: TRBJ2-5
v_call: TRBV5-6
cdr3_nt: TGTGCCAGCAGCTTGAGAAAGGGTAGGGGAGAGACCCAGTACTTC
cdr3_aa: CASSLRKGRGETQYF

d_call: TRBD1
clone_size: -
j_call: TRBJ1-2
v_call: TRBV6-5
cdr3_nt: TGTGCCAGCAGCAGAGCAGGGGGCGATGGCTACACCTTC
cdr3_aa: CASSRAGGDGYTF

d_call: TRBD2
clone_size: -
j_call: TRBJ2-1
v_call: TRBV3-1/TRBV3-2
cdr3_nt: TGTGCCAGCAGCCAAGATGCCCGGGGGGGATACAATGAGCAGTTCTTC
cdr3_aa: CASSQDARGGYNEQFF

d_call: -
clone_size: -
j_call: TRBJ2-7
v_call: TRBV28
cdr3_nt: TGTGCCAGCAGCCCAACAGGGTCGAGCTCCTACGAGCAGTACTTC
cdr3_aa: CASSPTGSSSYEQYF

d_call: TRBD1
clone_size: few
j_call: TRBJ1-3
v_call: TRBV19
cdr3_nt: TGTGCCAGTAGTAACAGGGGACCGGGAAACACCATATATTTT
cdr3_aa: CASSNRGPGNTIYF

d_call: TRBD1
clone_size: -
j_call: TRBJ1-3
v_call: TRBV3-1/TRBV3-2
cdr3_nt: TGTGCCAGCAGCCAAGTGTTGGGACAGGGTCCACTCACCATATATTTT
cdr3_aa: CASSQVLGQGPLTIYF

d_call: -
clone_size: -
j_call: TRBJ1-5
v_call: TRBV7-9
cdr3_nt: TGTGCCAGCAGCTTTGGATCGGGGTATCATCAGCCCCAGCATTTT
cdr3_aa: CASSFGSGYHQPQHF

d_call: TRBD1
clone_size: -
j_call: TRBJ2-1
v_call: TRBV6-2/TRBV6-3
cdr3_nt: TGTGCCAGCAGTTACTCGGGAAGGGGGCGAATTCGTGAGCAGTTCTTC
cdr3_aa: CASSYSGRGRIREQFF

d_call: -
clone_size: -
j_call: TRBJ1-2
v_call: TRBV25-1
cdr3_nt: TGTGCCAGCAGCCGAGGACAGAGGAATAACTATGGCTACACCTTC
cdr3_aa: CASSRGQRNNYGYTF

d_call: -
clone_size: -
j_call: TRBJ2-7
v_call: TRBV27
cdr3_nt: TGTGCCAGCAGGAAATCTATCGTGTCCTACGAGCAGTACTTC
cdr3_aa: CASRKSIVSYEQYF

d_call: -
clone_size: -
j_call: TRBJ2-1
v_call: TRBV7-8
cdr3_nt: TGTGCCAGCAGCCCCACCCTCACTAGCATGAGCTCCTACAATGAGCAGTTCTTC
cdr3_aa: CASSPTLTSMSSYNEQFF

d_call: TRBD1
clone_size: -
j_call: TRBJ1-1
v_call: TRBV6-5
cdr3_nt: TGTGCCAGCAGTTACTCTGACGGGACAGTGAACACTGAAGCTTTCTTT
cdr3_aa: CASSYSDGTVNTEAFF

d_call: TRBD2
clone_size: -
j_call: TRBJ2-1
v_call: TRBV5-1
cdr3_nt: TGCGCCAGCAGCTTGGGACCCGGGAGGGCCCACAATGAGCAGTTCTTC
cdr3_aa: CASSLGPGRAHNEQFF

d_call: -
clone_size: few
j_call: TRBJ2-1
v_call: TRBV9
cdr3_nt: TGTGCCAGCAGCGTAGACAGTACCTACAATGAGCAGTTCTTC
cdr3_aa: CASSVDSTYNEQFF

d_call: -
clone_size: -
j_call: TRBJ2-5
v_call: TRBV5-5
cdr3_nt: TGTGCCAGCAGCTCGGGAATAGCAAAAGAGACCCAGTACTTC
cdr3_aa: CASSSGIAKETQYF

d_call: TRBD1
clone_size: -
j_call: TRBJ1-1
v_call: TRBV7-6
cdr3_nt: TGTGCCAGCAGCACCTATACAGGGGGCTTTGAAGCTTTCTTT
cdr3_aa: CASSTYTGGFEAFF

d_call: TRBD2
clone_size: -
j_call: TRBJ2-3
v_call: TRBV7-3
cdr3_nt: TGTGCCAGCAGCCCAAGCGGGAGCAGGACAGATACGCAGTATTTT
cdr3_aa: CASSPSGSRTDTQYF

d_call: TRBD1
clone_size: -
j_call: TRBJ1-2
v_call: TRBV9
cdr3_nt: TGTGCCAGCAGCCTACGGGACAGCGAGGAACTGGTCAATGGCTACACCTTC
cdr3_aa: CASSLRDSEELVNGYTF

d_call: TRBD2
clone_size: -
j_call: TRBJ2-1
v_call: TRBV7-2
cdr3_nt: TGTGCCAGCAGCTTACGGCTAGCGGGAACCTCCTACAATGAGCAGTTCTTC
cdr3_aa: CASSLRLAGTSYNEQFF

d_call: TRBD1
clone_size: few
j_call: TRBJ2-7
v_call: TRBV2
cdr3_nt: TGTGCCAGCAGTGCTCAGGGACAGGGTAAAGGTCAGTACTTC
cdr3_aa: CASSAQGQGKGQYF

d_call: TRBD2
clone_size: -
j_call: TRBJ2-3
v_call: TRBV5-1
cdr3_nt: TGCGCCAGCAGCCATGGGACTAGCGGAACCCTCACAGATACGCAGTATTTT
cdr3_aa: CASSHGTSGTLTDTQYF

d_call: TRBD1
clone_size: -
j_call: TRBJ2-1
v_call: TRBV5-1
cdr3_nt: TGCGCCAGCAGCCAGGGGGTCCCCAACAATGAGCAGTTCTTC
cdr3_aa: CASSQGVPNNEQFF

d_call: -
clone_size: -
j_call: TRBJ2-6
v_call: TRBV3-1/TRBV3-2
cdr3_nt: TGTGCCAGCAGCCAAGTCTCTTCTGGGGCCAACGTCCTGACTTTC
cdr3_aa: CASSQVSSGANVLTF

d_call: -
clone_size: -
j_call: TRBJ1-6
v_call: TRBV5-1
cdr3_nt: TGCGCCAGCAGCTTGAGTCCTTACAGCCTTCTCCACTTT
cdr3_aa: CASSLSPYSLLHF

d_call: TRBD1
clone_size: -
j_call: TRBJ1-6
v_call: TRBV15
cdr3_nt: TGTGCCACCAGCAGACCCCCACAGGGGCAGGGTTCACCCCTCCACTTT
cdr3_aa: CATSRPPQGQGSPLHF

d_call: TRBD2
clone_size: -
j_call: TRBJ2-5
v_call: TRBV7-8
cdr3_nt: TGTGCCAGCAGCTTAGGGTCCGCTAGCGGGAGGGGGGGGACCCAGTACTTC
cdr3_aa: CASSLGSASGRGGTQYF

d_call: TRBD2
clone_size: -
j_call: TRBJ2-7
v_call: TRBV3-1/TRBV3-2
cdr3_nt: TGTGCCAGCAGCGCCCGGACTAGCGGGAGTCTTTACGAGCAGTACTTC
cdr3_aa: CASSARTSGSLYEQYF

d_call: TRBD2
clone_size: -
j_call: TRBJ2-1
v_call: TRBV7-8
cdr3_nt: TGTGCCAGCAGCTTGGTAAGGACTAGCGGGAGGCGGGTCATCAATGAGCAGTTCTTC
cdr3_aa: CASSLVRTSGRRVINEQFF

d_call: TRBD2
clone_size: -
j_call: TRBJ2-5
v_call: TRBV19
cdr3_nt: TGTGCCAGTAGTATAGCCCCCGGGACTAGCGGGAGAGAGACCCAGTACTTC
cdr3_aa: CASSIAPGTSGRETQYF

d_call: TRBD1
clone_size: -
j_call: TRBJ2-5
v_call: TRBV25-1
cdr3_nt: TGTGCCAGCAGTGAAATGGGGAACAGGGGGCGAGAGACCCAGTACTTC
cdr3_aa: CASSEMGNRGRETQYF

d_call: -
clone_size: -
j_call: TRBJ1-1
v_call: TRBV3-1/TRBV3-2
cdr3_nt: TGTGCCAGCAGCCAAAGGGGGTGGGAGACTGAAGCTTTCTTT
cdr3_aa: CASSQRGWETEAFF

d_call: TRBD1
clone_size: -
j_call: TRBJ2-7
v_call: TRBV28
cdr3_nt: TGTGCCAGCAGGCAGGGGGTGTGGTCCTACGAGCAGTACTTC
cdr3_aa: CASRQGVWSYEQYF

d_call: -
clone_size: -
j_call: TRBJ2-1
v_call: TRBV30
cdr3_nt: TGTGCCTGGGGAGGGCCCGACAATGAGCAGTTCTTC
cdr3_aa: CAWGGPDNEQFF